The 8 T cell receptor beta chains reported below all come from one sample, sequenced in a study of shared clonotypes between healthy human individuals. Clones were sequenced by immunoSEQ multiplex PCR, and TCRdb holds only the in-frame ones, with some missing. The sample has more than 2,000,000 clones, more than 80% seen once. The sequencing input was naive CD4+ T cells sorted from blood. Indicated subset: CD45RA+ positively selected. Receptors originate from a young man in good health.

The chain employs TRBV10-3 and TRBJ2-2; TRBD1 might be the D (6 bases). This CDR3 spans 14 amino acids. V dropped 5 bases and J dropped 3 bases, with 10 bases sitting between them. Germline loops: CDR1 ENHRY, CDR2 SYGVKD. The CDR3 here is CAISRTVYTGELFF. CDR3 sequence (DNA): TGTGCCATCAGTAGGACAGTTTACACCGGGGAGCTGTTTTTT.

This chain uses TRBV10-3 with TRBJ2-7, with D possibly matching TRBD1 (6 bases). Germline V gene sequence: CDR1 ENHRY, CDR2 SYGVKD. V was trimmed by 10 bases and J by 1 base, leaving 20 bases between them. This CDR3 contains 15 residues. CDR3 loop: CATIRGTPPSYEQYF. DNA of the CDR3: TGTGCCACAATACGAGGGACACCCCCGTCCTACGAGCAGTACTTC.

The chain employs TRBV18 and TRBJ1-5; 8 bases align to TRBD1. The ends lost 2 bases at V and 5 bases at J; junction bases unmatched: 5. The CDR3 loop spans 15 amino acids. CDR1 is KGHSH, CDR2 LQKENI, per germline. The CDR3 DNA follows: TGTGCCAGCTCACCAATGTCAGGGGGCGATCAGCCCCAGCATTTT. As protein: CASSPMSGGDQPQHF.

With respect to this clone: Other nucleotide sequences from this sample produce the same CDR3. V is TRBV7-2 and J is TRBJ2-5; 13 bases are a match to TRBD2. V was pared by 3 bases and J by 5 bases, with 3 bases of the junction left unmatched. Germline loops: CDR1 SGHTA, CDR2 FQGNSA. This CDR3 comprises 15 residues. CDR3 bases: TGTGCCAGCAGCTTTCGACTAGCGGGAGGTGAGACCCAGTACTTC. Translated, it gives CASSFRLAGGETQYF.

This chain uses TRBV6-5 with TRBJ1-4, with D possibly matching TRBD1 (6 bases). V lost 5 bases to trimming and J lost 4 bases, with 14 bases between them. This CDR3 region has 15 residues. Germline V gene lookup returns CDR1 MNHEY and CDR2 SVGAGI. CDR3 sequence reads: CASSTQQGRNEKLFF. The CDR3 DNA follows: TGTGCCAGCAGTACACAACAGGGACGTAATGAAAAACTGTTTTTT.

J is TRBJ2-1 and V is TRBV5-1; tentative D call: TRBD1 (5 bases). This CDR3 has 15 amino acids. From germline, CDR1 is SGHRS and CDR2 YFSETQ. V was trimmed by 4 bases and J by 3 bases, leaving 14 bases between them. As DNA, the CDR3 is TGCGCCAGCAGCCCAACCACAGGTATCTACAATGAGCAGTTCTTC. Its protein is CASSPTTGIYNEQFF.

The rearrangement uses TRBV2 and TRBJ2-3; the D gene is possibly TRBD1 (6 bases). This CDR3 has 15 amino acids. V lost 1 base and J lost 0, with 8 bases in between. Germline lookup yields CDR1 SNHLY and CDR2 FYNNEI. The CDR3 DNA reads TGTGCCAGCAGTGAAGGGACAGCTAGCACAGATACGCAGTATTTT. It specifies CASSEGTASTDTQYF.

This chain connects TRBV6-5 to TRBJ1-1; 9 nucleotides line up with TRBD1. Germline loops: CDR1 MNHEY, CDR2 SVGAGI. The J segment lost 4 bases and the V segment lost 8 bases, leaving 8 bases of the junction unmatched. This CDR3 is 14 amino acids long. This CDR3 reads CASGTGFRVTEAFF. DNA for the CDR3: TGTGCCAGCGGGACAGGGTTCAGGGTCACTGAAGCTTTCTTT.